The 27 T cell receptor beta chains below come from one sample, sequenced in a study of T cell responses to AZD1222 COVID-19 vaccine. TCRdb's table, derived via immunoSEQ multiplex PCR, lists solely in-frame clones and lacks some. The sample carries about 110,000 clones, around 90% recorded once. The sample consisted of peripheral blood, taken on day 0 of MenACWY control vaccination. The receptors here all came from an adult in good health.

The J gene is TRBJ2-1, the V gene TRBV4-1, with TRBD1 matching over 7 bases. The CDR3 consists of 17 residues. The V segment lost 5 bases and the J segment 6 bases; nucleotides outside the gene matches: 16. CDR1 is MGHRA, CDR2 YSYEKL, per germline. The CDR3, as DNA: TGCGCCAGCAGCGACGAGGGGGCCAATCCGCGAGTCAATGAGCAGTTCTTC. Protein: CASSDEGANPRVNEQFF.

The chain couples TRBV4-1 to TRBJ1-6; the match to TRBD1 covers 8 bases. The V and J ends lost 1 base and 10 bases, in that order; junction bases with no gene match: 9. The CDR3 sequence is 16 residues long. In germline, CDR1 is MGHRA, CDR2 YSYEKL. CDR3 loop: CASSQVAGQGGSPLHF. CDR3 in DNA: TGCGCCAGCAGCCAAGTTGCCGGACAGGGAGGCTCACCCCTCCACTTT.

V gene TRBV7-3 combines with J gene TRBJ1-6; no firm D call. The length of the CDR3 is 15 residues. V dropped 1 base and J dropped 5 bases, with 9 bases sitting between them. The germline gives CDR1 SGHTA, CDR2 FQGTGA. CDR3 nucleotide sequence: TGTGCCAGCAGCTTAAACGGTGGAAATAATTCACCCCTCCACTTT. Amino acids: CASSLNGGNNSPLHF.

The gene calls are TRBV12-3 or TRBV12-4 and TRBJ2-2; 8 nucleotides line up with TRBD2. Unmatched junction bases numbered 2, after V lost 10 bases and J lost 4 bases. This CDR3 is built from 12 residues. The CDR3, as DNA: TGTGCCACCCGGGAGGGCACCGGGGAGCTGTTTTTT. It is translated as CATREGTGELFF.

Written as DNA, the CDR3 is TGTGCCAGCAGCTTGTCGGGGAGCACAGATACGCAGTATTTT. Amino acid sequence: CASSLSGSTDTQYF. J is TRBJ2-3 and V is TRBV5-8; D is possibly TRBD2 (5 bases). The CDR3 length is 14 residues. Germline CDR1 SGHTS, CDR2 YDEGEE. The ends were cut back, 1 base at V and 0 bases at J, with 6 bases in the middle.

The rearrangement uses TRBV19 and TRBJ2-1; 11 bases line up with TRBD2. This CDR3 has 14 amino acids. Germline CDR1 is LNHDA and CDR2 is SQIVND (reference sequence). The V and J ends lost 7 bases and 7 bases, in that order; junction bases with no gene match: 6. CDR3 bases: TGTGCCAGTATGAGACTAGCGGGAACGAATGAGCAGTTCTTC. It translates to CASMRLAGTNEQFF.

This chain joins TRBV9 and TRBJ2-3, with 10 bases that match TRBD2. V dropped 3 bases and J dropped 4; count of bases not matched to a gene: 8. The length of the CDR3 is 16 residues. The germline V gene has CDR1 SGDLS and CDR2 YYNGEE. In nucleotides, the CDR3 is TGTGCCAGCAGCGGAAGGGGTCTAGCGGGAGCAGATACGCAGTATTTT. Translation gives CASSGRGLAGADTQYF.

There are a few counts of this clone. The rearrangement joins TRBV29-1 to TRBJ1-1, with D unclear. CDR1 is SQVTM and CDR2 is ANQGSEA in the germline V gene. The CDR3 covers 13 residues. V was trimmed by 7 bases and J by 1 base, leaving 13 bases between them. CDR3 nucleotide sequence: TGCAGCGCATCGGAGATACCGAACACTGAAGCTTTCTTT. It translates to CSASEIPNTEAFF. The whole variable domain, filled in from reference TRBV29-1 and TRBJ1-1, reads SAVISQKPSRDICQRGTSLTIQCQVDSQVTMMFWYRQQPGQSLTLIATANQGSEATYESGFVIDKFPISRPNLTFSTLTVSNMSPEDSSIYLCSASEIPNTEAFFGQGTRLTVV.

The genes are TRBV28 and TRBJ1-5, with D perhaps TRBD1 (6 bases). The CDR3 loop spans 16 amino acids. Germline V gene lookup returns CDR1 MDHEN and CDR2 SYDVKM. Trimming cost V 5 bases and J 6 bases, with 20 bases left between them. This chain's CDR3 is CASSPAAGGATQPQHF. CDR3 in DNA: TGTGCCAGCAGTCCCGCCGCGGGGGGCGCAACTCAGCCCCAGCATTTT.

J is TRBJ1-4 and V is TRBV4-1; weak D call: TRBD1 (5 bases). The CDR3 is 20 residues long. The V gene's germline CDR1 is MGHRA and CDR2 YSYEKL. Trimming pared 3 bases from V and 2 bases from J, leaving 25 bases between. The CDR3 nucleotides read TGCGCCAGCAGCCAGCGCACGCAGGGAAACCGTCTTGCCACTAATGAAAAACTGTTTTTT. This sequence encodes CASSQRTQGNRLATNEKLFF.

V and J are TRBV24-1 and TRBJ1-2, with 7 bases aligning to TRBD1. Germline loops: CDR1 KGHDR, CDR2 SFDVKD. CDR3 length equals 14 residues. Trimming removed 7 bases from V and 4 bases from J; junction bases left unmatched: 8. In DNA, the CDR3 is TGTGCCACCAGCACCGGGACAGAACCCTATGGCTACACCTTC. Translated, it gives CATSTGTEPYGYTF.

CDR3 sequence (DNA): TGTGCCAGCAGCTCTGCCCTCCTGGGGTACTACGAGCAGTACTTC. This translates into CASSSALLGYYEQYF. The genes are TRBV5-6 and TRBJ2-7, with D hard to call. The CDR3 is 15 amino acids. The germline gives CDR1 SGHDT, CDR2 YYEEEE. Trimming removed 3 bases from V and 3 bases from J, with 16 bases in between.

The chain employs TRBV7-3 and TRBJ2-1; 10 bases agree with TRBD1. Germline V gene data show CDR1 as SGHTA and CDR2 as FQGTGA. This CDR3 comprises 16 residues. With 3 bases clipped from V and 6 bases from J, the junction kept 8 bases outside the gene matches. Here the CDR3 DNA reads TGTGCCAGCAGCTTCGGGGACAGGGGAAATAGCAATGAGCAGTTCTTC. It translates to CASSFGDRGNSNEQFF.

This rearrangement joins TRBV18 to TRBJ2-2; D uncertain. CDR3 length: 13 amino acids. The V gene lost 2 bases and the J gene lost 1 base, with 2 bases spanning the gap. Germline V gene data show CDR1 as KGHSH and CDR2 as LQKENI. The CDR3 reads CASSPGNTGELFF. For the CDR3, the DNA is TGTGCCAGCTCACCAGGGAACACCGGGGAGCTGTTTTTT.

The rearrangement uses TRBV2 and TRBJ1-5; maybe TRBD1 (5 bases). The germline gives CDR1 SNHLY, CDR2 FYNNEI. The CDR3 runs 14 residues. Trimming stripped 3 bases from V and 8 bases from J, with 14 bases between. This CDR3 is CASSESGGTEPQHF. The DNA of the CDR3 is TGTGCCAGCAGTGAGTCGGGCGGGACGGAGCCCCAGCATTTT.

The chain employs TRBV12-3 or TRBV12-4 and TRBJ2-3, with a possible D match to TRBD2 (5 bases). The CDR3 totals 12 residues. V was pared by 6 bases and J by 7 bases, with 11 bases between. CDR3 bases: TGTGCCAGCAGCCTGGACTCCAATACGCAGTATTTT. Protein: CASSLDSNTQYF.

This rearrangement joins TRBV11-2 to TRBJ1-2; D perhaps matches TRBD1 (6 bases). From germline, CDR1 is SGHAT and CDR2 FQNNGV. The length of the CDR3 is 16 residues. V was shortened by 1 base and J by 2 bases, with 14 bases between the two germline ends. The CDR3 bases are TGTGCCAGCAGCTTAGCGGGACAAGAATGGAACTATGGCTACACCTTC. Translating it yields CASSLAGQEWNYGYTF.

This chain links TRBV28 with TRBJ1-1, with D tentatively TRBD1 (5 bases). V was clipped by 6 bases and J by 2 bases, with 10 bases between them. The germline CDR1 and CDR2 sequences are MDHEN and SYDVKM. This CDR3 comprises 13 residues. CDR3 protein: CASRRDPNTEAFF. CDR3 nucleotides: TGTGCCAGCAGGCGGGACCCCAACACTGAAGCTTTCTTT.

The V call is TRBV5-4, the J call TRBJ1-2, with D unclear. The CDR3 consists of 11 residues. From germline, CDR1 is SGHNT and CDR2 YYREEE (reference sequence). Trimming removed 3 bases from V and 8 bases from J, with 8 bases in between. The CDR3 here is CASSSSLGYTF. The CDR3 DNA is TGTGCCAGCAGCTCCTCACTCGGCTACACCTTC. The whole variable domain, filled in from reference TRBV5-4 and TRBJ1-2, reads ETGVTQSPTHLIKTRGQQVTLRCSSQSGHNTVSWYQQALGQGPQFIFQYYREEENGRGNFPPRFSGLQFPNYSSELNVNALELDDSALYLCASSSSLGYTFGSGTRLTVV.

The rearrangement joins TRBV25-1 to TRBJ2-7, with a possible D match to TRBD2 (5 bases). CDR1 is MGHDK and CDR2 is SYGVNS in the germline V gene. Trimming stripped 4 bases from V and 1 base from J, with 14 bases between. The CDR3 length is 15 residues. The CDR3 sequence: CASSARNRGSYEQYF. The CDR3 nucleotides are TGTGCCAGCAGTGCCCGGAACAGAGGGTCCTACGAGCAGTACTTC.

The genes are TRBV28 and TRBJ2-3; no reliable D call. The V gene's germline CDR1 is MDHEN and CDR2 SYDVKM. This CDR3 is built from 18 residues. V lost 2 bases to trimming and J lost 0 bases, with 18 bases between them. CDR3 sequence (DNA): TGTGCCAGCAGTTTAACCGCGAATCCCTTCCGGAGCACAGATACGCAGTATTTT. Its translation is CASSLTANPFRSTDTQYF.

The chain links TRBV4-3 to TRBJ1-1; tentative D call: TRBD1 (5 bases). This CDR3 spans 16 amino acids. Trimming cost V 1 base and J 3 bases, with 15 bases left between them. From germline, CDR1 is LGHNA and CDR2 YSLEER. CDR3: CASSQGAAGIDTEAFF. The CDR3 DNA reads TGCGCCAGCAGCCAAGGGGCCGCAGGGATAGACACTGAAGCTTTCTTT.

The chain is built from TRBV7-2 and TRBJ2-3; the D gene is possibly TRBD1 (5 bases). Trimming pared 1 base from V and 5 bases from J, leaving 13 bases between. The CDR3 is 15 amino acids. Germline V lookup: CDR1 SGHTA, CDR2 FQGNSA. The CDR3 nucleotides read TGTGCCAGCAGCTTAGGAGGCAGGGCCCAAGATACGCAGTATTTT. It yields the protein CASSLGGRAQDTQYF.

This chain links TRBV19 with TRBJ1-4; tentatively, D is TRBD1 (6 bases). Germline CDR1 LNHDA, CDR2 SQIVND (reference sequence). The CDR3 spans 16 residues. With 3 bases removed from V and 8 bases from J, the gap between germline ends came to 19 bases. CDR3 bases: TGTGCCAGTAGTATCCCTGATAAGGGGGTAAGCGAAAAACTGTTTTTT. Protein: CASSIPDKGVSEKLFF.

The chain couples TRBV28 to TRBJ2-7, with D hard to call. Germline values: CDR1 MDHEN, CDR2 SYDVKM. The CDR3 has 11 amino acids. Deletions cut 6 bases from V and 4 bases from J, with 7 bases between. CDR3 protein: CASRATYEQYF. The CDR3 DNA reads as TGTGCCAGCAGGGCTACGTACGAGCAGTACTTC.

This clone was picked up a small number of times. The chain links TRBV28 to TRBJ1-5; 8 positions match TRBD1. Per the germline V gene, CDR1 is MDHEN and CDR2 is SYDVKM. The CDR3 length is 14 residues. The V gene end was trimmed by 5 bases and the J gene end by 4 bases; junction bases not matched to a gene: 4. The CDR3 reads CASSVTGVNQPQHF. The CDR3 region has the DNA TGTGCCAGCAGTGTGACAGGGGTGAATCAGCCCCAGCATTTT.

The chain joins TRBV6-2 or TRBV6-3 to TRBJ1-1; perhaps TRBD1 as D (6 bases). V lost 0 bases, J lost 3 bases, and 23 bases lay in between. CDR3 length equals 19 residues. Per germline, CDR1 MNHEY and CDR2 SVGEGT. The CDR3 here is CASSYSSRGGGRSDTEAFF. The CDR3 DNA follows: TGTGCCAGCAGTTACTCTAGCAGGGGTGGAGGACGGTCTGACACTGAAGCTTTCTTT.